These 17 T cell receptor beta chains were all obtained from the same sample, sequenced in a study of blood T cell repertoires in COVID-19. The method was immunoSEQ multiplex PCR; TCRdb's version includes in-frame clones alone and lacks a portion of them. The data contain about 34,000 clones, 85% of them singletons. The sample consisted of peripheral blood. The receptors stem from a human donor with acute or convalescent COVID-19. The donor label of this sample is uncertain.

The gene calls are TRBV7-2 and TRBJ1-5; no clear D. The CDR3 has 16 amino acids. V was cut by 5 bases and J by 0 bases, with 14 bases left in between. CDR1 and CDR2 from the germline V gene are SGHTA and FQGNSA. CDR3 region: CASSPSLVYSNQPQHF. The CDR3 nucleotides read TGTGCCAGCAGCCCCAGTCTGGTTTATAGCAATCAGCCCCAGCATTTT.

The V gene is TRBV19, the J gene TRBJ1-2, with D hard to call. The CDR3 covers 13 residues. Germline-derived CDR1 and CDR2 are LNHDA and SQIVND (reference sequence). V was trimmed by 6 bases and J by 4 bases, leaving 12 bases between them. The CDR3 region has the DNA TGTGCCAGTAGCGCGGGTAGGGTCTATGGCTACACCTTC. Its protein is CASSAGRVYGYTF.

V and J are TRBV4-3 and TRBJ2-3; 14 nucleotides match TRBD2. With V trimmed by 1 base and J by 3 bases, 6 bases remained unmatched. CDR1 is LGHNA, CDR2 YSLEER, per germline. This CDR3 region has 18 residues. This CDR3 reads CASSQVGTSGSRTDTQYF. The CDR3 coding sequence is TGCGCCAGCAGCCAAGTGGGGACTAGCGGGAGTCGGACAGATACGCAGTATTTT.

The chain has TRBV2 and TRBJ2-5; 13 positions agree with TRBD2. The CDR3 is 15 residues long. Germline V lookup: CDR1 SNHLY, CDR2 FYNNEI. The V segment lost 4 bases and the J segment 4 bases; nucleotides outside the gene matches: 3. This CDR3 reads CASSGLAGGLETQYF. CDR3 DNA: TGTGCCAGCAGTGGACTAGCGGGGGGTCTAGAGACCCAGTACTTC. The whole variable domain, remainder taken from reference TRBV2 and TRBJ2-5, is EPEVTQTPSHQVTQMGQEVILRCVPISNHLYFYWYRQILGQKVEFLVSFYNNEISEKSEIFDDQFSVERPDGSNFTLKIRSTKLEDSAMYFCASSGLAGGLETQYFGPGTRLLVL.

The rearrangement links TRBV2 to TRBJ1-2; D possibly corresponds to TRBD1 (5 bases). Germline V gene data show CDR1 as SNHLY and CDR2 as FYNNEI. Trimming took off 4 bases at V and 6 bases at J, with 12 bases between the two ends. The CDR3 is 13 amino acids. The CDR3 here is CASSGGPANGYTF. The CDR3 bases are TGTGCCAGCAGTGGGGGCCCAGCTAATGGCTACACCTTC.

This sequence joins TRBV9 and TRBJ2-2, with D possibly being TRBD2 (5 bases). Trimming removed 0 bases at V and 6 bases at J, with 12 bases between. CDR3 length: 15 amino acids. Germline values: CDR1 SGDLS, CDR2 YYNGEE. The CDR3 DNA sequence: TGTGCCAGCAGCGTAGGAAATTGGGGAGCCGGGGAGCTGTTTTTT. This sequence encodes CASSVGNWGAGELFF.

V is TRBV13 and J is TRBJ1-4; D remains ambiguous. Germline V CDR1 and CDR2: PRHDT, FYEKMQ (reference sequence). The CDR3 is 15 residues long. The ends were cut back, 4 bases at V and 6 bases at J, with 15 bases in the middle. CDR3 in DNA: TGTGCCAGCAGCTACAACAGCCTGAAGGATGAAAAACTGTTTTTT. Translation gives CASSYNSLKDEKLFF. Full variable domain (rest looked up from reference TRBV13 and TRBJ1-4): AAGVIQSPRHLIKEKRETATLKCYPIPRHDTVYWYQQGPGQDPQFLISFYEKMQSDKGSIPDRFSAQQFSDYHSELNMSSLELGDSALYFCASSYNSLKDEKLFFGSGTQLSVL.

This clone was seen only once. The genes are TRBV7-6 and TRBJ2-5, with a weak D call TRBD1 (6 bases). The CDR3 has 12 amino acids. Germline lookup yields CDR1 SGHVS and CDR2 FNYEAQ. Trimming left V 3 bases short and J 5 bases short, with 7 bases between. For the CDR3, the DNA is TGTGCCAGCAGCTTTGACAGGGAGACCCAGTACTTC. Its translation: CASSFDRETQYF. The whole variable domain, remainder taken from reference TRBV7-6 and TRBJ2-5, is GAGVSQSPRYKVTKRGQDVALRCDPISGHVSLYWYRQALGQGPEFLTYFNYEAQQDKSGLPNDRFSAERPEGSISTLTIQRTEQRDSAMYRCASSFDRETQYFGPGTRLLVL.

The V and J genes are TRBV13 and TRBJ1-3; D is possibly TRBD1 (5 bases). V shed 4 bases and J shed 0 bases, with 10 bases lying between them. There are 15 residues in the CDR3. Germline V lookup: CDR1 PRHDT, CDR2 FYEKMQ (reference sequence). CDR3 sequence reads: CASSSRAFSGNTIYF. Here the CDR3 DNA reads TGTGCCAGCAGCTCCAGGGCTTTCTCTGGAAACACCATATATTTT.

The chain uses TRBV25-1 and TRBJ1-1, with D uncertain. The CDR3 loop spans 13 amino acids. From germline, CDR1 is MGHDK and CDR2 SYGVNS. V was shortened by 5 bases and J by 1 base, with 8 bases between the two germline ends. CDR3 nucleotides: TGTGCCAGCAGTAAGACATCGAACACTGAAGCTTTCTTT. Translating gives CASSKTSNTEAFF.

This chain connects TRBV3-1 (or the pseudogene TRBV3-2) to TRBJ2-3; D is unclear. Trimming pared 3 bases from V and 2 bases from J, leaving 6 bases between. The CDR3 runs to 13 residues. Germline CDR1 is LGHDT and CDR2 is YNNKEL (reference sequence). The CDR3 reads CASSHSYTDTQYF. CDR3 sequence (DNA): TGTGCCAGCAGCCACTCTTACACAGATACGCAGTATTTT.

The CDR3 protein is CASSPSGQGSFTDTQYF. CDR3 nucleotide sequence: TGTGCCAGTAGTCCATCAGGACAGGGATCATTCACAGATACGCAGTATTTT. This chain joins TRBV19 and TRBJ2-3; 8 bases are shared with TRBD1. The CDR3 runs to 17 residues. Germline lookup yields CDR1 LNHDA and CDR2 SQIVND (reference sequence). Trimming at V came to 5 bases and at J to 2 bases, leaving 12 bases not matched to a gene. Together with reference TRBV19 and TRBJ2-3, the CDR3 gives the full variable domain: DGGITQSPKYLFRKEGQNVTLSCEQNLNHDAMYWYRQDPGQGLRLIYYSQIVNDFQKGDIAEGYSVSREKKESFPLTVTSAQKNPTAFYLCASSPSGQGSFTDTQYFGPGTRLTVL.

The J gene is TRBJ2-5, the V gene TRBV27, with a weak D call TRBD1 (6 bases). The CDR3 is made up of 14 amino acids. The germline V and J ends were trimmed by 5 bases and 2 bases, with 12 bases remaining between them. The germline CDR1 and CDR2 sequences are MNHEY and SMNVEV (reference sequence). The CDR3 spells CASSPPGHQETQYF. The CDR3 DNA is TGTGCCAGCAGTCCGCCGGGACATCAAGAGACCCAGTACTTC.

The chain couples TRBV24-1 to TRBJ1-1, with a tentative D call TRBD1 (6 bases). V was trimmed by 7 bases and J by 3 bases, leaving 8 bases between them. Germline CDR1 KGHDR, CDR2 SFDVKD. The CDR3 totals 12 residues. CDR3 protein: CATRGADTEAFF. CDR3 in DNA: TGTGCCACCAGGGGGGCGGACACTGAAGCTTTCTTT.

The rearrangement joins TRBV7-2 to TRBJ1-1, with D tentatively TRBD1 (6 bases). Per the germline V gene, CDR1 is SGHTA and CDR2 is FQGNSA. V gave up 2 bases and J gave up 4 bases, with 11 bases separating them. This CDR3 has 14 amino acids. CDR3 nucleotides: TGTGCCAGCAGCTTATCAGGGGCAGGCACTGAAGCTTTCTTT. Its protein product is CASSLSGAGTEAFF.

The genes are TRBV7-9 and TRBJ2-3, with 8 positions matching TRBD2. The CDR3 is made up of 16 amino acids. V lost 2 bases and J lost 0; bases outside the gene matches: 4. Per the germline V gene, CDR1 is SEHNR and CDR2 is FQNEAQ (reference sequence). The CDR3 DNA sequence: TGTGCCAGCAGCTTATTTACTAGCGGCAGCACAGATACGCAGTATTTT. Amino acid sequence: CASSLFTSGSTDTQYF.

The genes are TRBV29-1 and TRBJ1-2; 7 nucleotides line up with TRBD1. Losses at the gene ends were 7 bases for V and 0 bases for J; bases not matched to a gene: 5. The CDR3 extends over 13 amino acids. Germline V gene data show CDR1 as SQVTM and CDR2 as ANQGSEA. DNA of the CDR3: TGCAGCGCCCCAGGGGGGTCTAACTATGGCTACACCTTC. This encodes CSAPGGSNYGYTF.